One and the same sample provided the 20 T cell receptor beta chains below, sequenced in a study of shared clonotypes between healthy human individuals (dated by TCRdb to about 2020). Libraries were made using the immunoSEQ multiplex PCR assay. The clones in this table, taken by TCRdb from immuneACCESS, are in-frame only. Not every clone is retained; where verified, under half of the shortfall comes from an unresolved V gene, and the cause of the rest is unknown. The sample table contains under 1,900,000 clones; only one count was recorded for about 98.5% of them. Approximately 0.38% of the sample belongs to the ten largest clones. Sequenced input: naive CD4+ T cells sorted from blood. Interpreted using the paper, the cell subset or site label stands for: CD45RA+ positively selected. Receptor source: a man younger than 40 in good health.

The V call is TRBV6-1, the J call TRBJ1-5; TRBD1 agrees at 8 bases. This CDR3 is 15 amino acids long. CDR1 is MNHNS and CDR2 is SASEGT in the germline V gene. With V trimmed by 6 bases and J by 4 bases, 8 bases remained unmatched. The CDR3 DNA reads TGTGCCAGCAGCCTCGGACAGGGCCGAAATCAGCCCCAGCATTTT. Translating it yields CASSLGQGRNQPQHF.

The V and J genes are TRBV5-1 and TRBJ2-2; D perhaps matches TRBD2 (5 bases). CDR3 length equals 16 residues. Per germline, CDR1 SGHRS and CDR2 YFSETQ. The V gene lost 1 base and the J gene lost 7 bases, with 17 bases spanning the gap. The CDR3 protein is CASSLLASQVGGELFF. As DNA, the CDR3 is TGCGCCAGCAGCTTGTTAGCGTCCCAGGTGGGCGGGGAGCTGTTTTTT.

This chain links TRBV5-4 with TRBJ2-7; a weak D match, TRBD2 (6 bases). The CDR3 consists of 14 residues. Trimming took 3 bases from V and 1 from J, leaving 11 bases between them. Germline CDR1 is SGHNT and CDR2 is YYREEE (reference sequence). CDR3 DNA: TGTGCCAGCAGCTACGGGCGGGGTTCCTACGAGCAGTACTTC. Encoded protein: CASSYGRGSYEQYF.

J is TRBJ2-7 and V is TRBV5-4, with TRBD2 matching 7 bases. In germline, CDR1 is SGHNT, CDR2 YYREEE (reference sequence). Losses at the gene ends were 5 bases for V and 2 bases for J; bases not matched to a gene: 10. This CDR3 contains 15 residues. The CDR3 nucleotides read TGTGCCAGCAGTGATGAGCGGGGACCTACCTACGAGCAGTACTTC. As protein: CASSDERGPTYEQYF.

V and J are TRBV28 and TRBJ1-4, with D possibly TRBD1 on 5 matching bases. Trimming stripped 5 bases from V and 0 bases from J, with 10 bases between. Germline values: CDR1 MDHEN, CDR2 SYDVKM. The CDR3 extends over 15 amino acids. CDR3 loop: CASSGHRPTNEKLFF. The CDR3 nucleotides are TGTGCCAGCAGTGGACACCGTCCAACTAATGAAAAACTGTTTTTT.

V is TRBV5-8 and J is TRBJ2-1, with 8 bases that match TRBD1. The CDR3 extends over 17 amino acids. Germline CDR1 SGHTS, CDR2 YDEGEE. Trimming removed 4 bases from V and 5 bases from J; junction bases left unmatched: 14. The DNA for the CDR3 is TGTGCCAGCAGCCCGTACAGGGGGGTTAGAGTAGACAATGAGCAGTTCTTC. Encoded protein: CASSPYRGVRVDNEQFF.

CDR3 in DNA: TGTGCCAGCAGTTCCCGGGACAAGATATACGAGCAGTACTTC. It translates to CASSSRDKIYEQYF. V gene TRBV28 combines with J gene TRBJ2-7; a possible D gene is TRBD1 (6 bases). Trimming pared 4 bases from V and 4 bases from J, leaving 14 bases between. The germline gives CDR1 MDHEN, CDR2 SYDVKM. CDR3 size: 14 residues.

The chain is built from TRBV10-2 and TRBJ2-1; the D gene could be TRBD1 or TRBD2 (6 bases each). V lost 7 bases to trimming and J lost 6 bases, with 16 bases between them. Germline assignment: CDR1 WSHSY and CDR2 SAAADI. The length of the CDR3 is 14 residues. The CDR3 reads CASKEGGAGNEQFF. In nucleotides, the CDR3 is TGCGCCAGCAAGGAGGGGGGTGCGGGCAATGAGCAGTTCTTC.

To note about this clone: Additional DNA sequences in this sample encode the identical CDR3. The chain is built from TRBV6-5 and TRBJ1-4; D is ambiguous. With 0 bases removed from V and 1 base from J, the gap between germline ends came to 9 bases. Germline CDR1 and CDR2: MNHEY and SVGAGI. The CDR3 sequence is 16 residues long. CDR3 loop: CASSYSGAGTNEKLFF. The CDR3, as DNA: TGTGCCAGCAGTTACTCTGGTGCAGGAACTAATGAAAAACTGTTTTTT.

This chain connects TRBV6-5 to TRBJ2-5; 7 nucleotides agree with TRBD1. The CDR3 sequence is 15 residues long. Germline V lookup: CDR1 MNHEY, CDR2 SVGAGI. J gave up 2 bases and V 6 bases, and 9 bases lay outside the gene matches. The CDR3 loop is CASSRTGALQETQYF. The CDR3 region has the DNA TGTGCCAGCAGCCGAACAGGGGCCCTACAAGAGACCCAGTACTTC.

This sequence joins TRBV6-1 and TRBJ2-3, with TRBD2 matching over 10 bases. Germline V gives CDR1 MNHNS, CDR2 SASEGT. J gave up 1 base and V 7 bases, and 5 bases lay outside the gene matches. The CDR3 runs to 15 residues. In nucleotides, the CDR3 is TGTGCCAGCACGGCTAGCGGGAGTCGCACAGATACGCAGTATTTT. This translates into CASTASGSRTDTQYF.

The rearrangement links TRBV29-1 to TRBJ2-5; D is undetermined. Trimming stripped 7 bases from V and 3 bases from J, with 9 bases between. CDR3 length equals 11 residues. Looked up from germline, CDR1 is SQVTM and CDR2 is ANQGSEA. The CDR3 DNA follows: TGCAGCGCTGGCCCTAAAGAGACCCAGTACTTC. This codes for CSAGPKETQYF.

The chain combines TRBV7-8 with TRBJ1-1; 10 bases fit TRBD1. The J segment lost 4 bases and the V segment lost 5 bases, leaving 7 bases of the junction unmatched. CDR3 length: 15 amino acids. Germline V gene lookup returns CDR1 SGHVS and CDR2 FQNEAQ. The CDR3: CASSTRTGGVTEAFF. The CDR3 bases are TGTGCCAGCAGCACTAGGACAGGGGGAGTCACTGAAGCTTTCTTT.

The CDR3 DNA is TGTGCCAGCAGCCCCCCGAGCGCGGGGGAAGAGACCCAGTACTTC. It is translated as CASSPPSAGEETQYF. This sequence joins TRBV9 and TRBJ2-5; 7 nucleotides line up with TRBD2. Germline assignment: CDR1 SGDLS and CDR2 YYNGEE. The CDR3 consists of 15 residues. Trimming took 4 bases from V and 3 from J; bases not matched to a gene: 9.

The chain employs TRBV4-1 and TRBJ1-3, with a possible D match to TRBD1 (5 bases). CDR1 and CDR2 (germline): MGHRA, YSYEKL. Trimming removed 0 bases from V and 1 base from J, with 7 bases in between. This CDR3 spans 15 amino acids. For the CDR3, the DNA is TGCGCCAGCAGCCAAGATGGGGGGTCTGGAAACACCATATATTTT. Its translation: CASSQDGGSGNTIYF.

Remarks on this clone: This sample includes further DNA sequences coding for the same CDR3. The chain has TRBV18 and TRBJ1-1; 8 bases fit TRBD1. CDR1 KGHSH and CDR2 LQKENI come from the germline V gene. V lost 2 bases, J lost 4 bases, and 3 bases stayed unmatched. The CDR3 sequence is 14 residues long. CDR3 loop: CASSPGTGGTEAFF. The CDR3 bases are TGTGCCAGCTCACCAGGAACAGGGGGCACTGAAGCTTTCTTT.

The chain uses TRBV7-8 and TRBJ1-4, with 10 positions matching TRBD1. J gave up 14 bases and V 5 bases, and 17 bases lay outside the gene matches. Germline V CDR1 and CDR2: SGHVS, FQNEAQ. This CDR3 has 16 amino acids. The CDR3 DNA reads TGTGCCAGCAGCCTGAGGTCCCGACAGGGGGCTGCCAGGCTGTTTTTT. This translates into CASSLRSRQGAARLFF.

The rearrangement uses TRBV5-1 and TRBJ1-1; tentatively, D is TRBD1 (5 bases). The CDR3 has 13 amino acids. V lost 3 bases to trimming and J lost 5 bases, with 11 bases between them. Germline V CDR1 and CDR2: SGHRS, YFSETQ. CDR3 nucleotides: TGCGCCAGCAGCTACGAGGGGAAAACTGAAGCTTTCTTT. It is translated as CASSYEGKTEAFF.

The rearrangement links TRBV5-1 to TRBJ2-4, with no clear D. V lost 4 bases and J lost 0, with 14 bases in between. Germline V gene sequence: CDR1 SGHRS, CDR2 YFSETQ. This CDR3 contains 16 residues. The CDR3 DNA reads as TGCGCCAGCAGCCAAGGCCCCTTGGGAGCCAAAAACATTCAGTACTTC. Protein: CASSQGPLGAKNIQYF. The variable domain in full, with the rest retrieved from reference TRBV5-1 and TRBJ2-4, is KAGVTQTPRYLIKTRGQQVTLSCSPISGHRSVSWYQQTPGQGLQFLFEYFSETQRNKGNFPGRFSGRQFSNSRSEMNVSTLELGDSALYLCASSQGPLGAKNIQYFGAGTRLSVL.

The chain joins TRBV6-1 to TRBJ1-2; D remains ambiguous. This CDR3 has 11 amino acids. Trimming left V 2 bases short and J 9 bases short, with 7 bases between. Germline V gene data show CDR1 as MNHNS and CDR2 as SASEGT. The CDR3 DNA is TGTGCCAGCAGTGAAATAATTCGCTACACCTTC. This gives the protein CASSEIIRYTF.